These 3 T cell receptor beta chains originate from one sample sequenced in a study of cytomegalovirus exposure and HLA in healthy donors. Assay: immunoSEQ multiplex PCR; the TCRdb copy retains only in-frame clones and omits some. The repertoire holds some 250,000 clones, with around 90% as singletons. Sequencing was done on a sample of PBMCs. These receptors all come from a woman younger than 35 in good health and CMV-seronegative.

Written as DNA, the CDR3 is TGTGCCAGCAGTGAACATAGCGGGGGGCGCACCGGGGAGCTGTTTTTT. Translated, it gives CASSEHSGGRTGELFF. The V and J genes are TRBV6-1 and TRBJ2-2; 10 positions agree with TRBD2. V trimming: 2 bases; J trimming: 4 bases; junction bases outside the gene matches: 4. Per the germline V gene, CDR1 is MNHNS and CDR2 is SASEGT. CDR3 length: 16 amino acids.

CDR3 region: CASSSPGGEQYF. The CDR3 nucleotides read TGTGCCAGCAGTTCACCAGGGGGCGAGCAGTACTTC. The chain carries TRBV27 and TRBJ2-7; 7 bases line up with TRBD1. The germline V gene encodes CDR1 MNHEY and CDR2 SMNVEV (reference sequence). The CDR3 loop spans 12 amino acids. J gave up 6 bases and V 4 bases, and 3 bases lay outside the gene matches.

The chain has TRBV10-3 and TRBJ2-1, with 7 nucleotides matching TRBD1. Germline values: CDR1 ENHRY, CDR2 SYGVKD. V gave up 4 bases and J gave up 5 bases; unmatched junction bases: 5. The CDR3 has 14 amino acids. CDR3 amino acids: CAISAGTADNEQFF. CDR3 coding DNA: TGTGCCATCAGTGCCGGGACAGCAGACAATGAGCAGTTCTTC.